A selection of T cell receptor beta chains follows, all from one sample in a study of beta chain features in type 1 diabetes. Repertoires were generated with immunoSEQ multiplex PCR, while TCRdb's copy carries only in-frame clones and drops some. This table holds 240,000 or so clones, 11% to 15% found once. The sequenced sample was naive CD4+ T cells from blood. The receptors stem from a man aged 30-40 years with type 1 diabetes. The CDR3 runs from the conserved cysteine through the conserved F or W. Fields, in order: V gene, J gene, CDR3 protein.

TRBV7-9	TRBJ1-4	CASSYRASNEKLFF
TRBV11-1	TRBJ2-7	CASSSQGDEQYF
TRBV11-2	TRBJ2-7	CASSRGATGPAYEQYF
TRBV6-6	TRBJ1-1	CASGLGLLNTEAFF
TRBV30	TRBJ1-2	CAWSVDRQGYGYTF
TRBV30	TRBJ1-2	CAWSIAGQGAYTF
TRBV9	TRBJ2-1	CASSGGTGMSSYNEQFF
TRBV7-6	TRBJ2-7	CASSPSRSRDRGSYEQYF
TRBV19	TRBJ2-3	CASSIQQGTDTQYF
TRBV28	TRBJ2-7	CASSRASGSIYEQYF
TRBV4-1	TRBJ2-3	CASSQGMGGVGTDTQYF
TRBV2	TRBJ1-4	CASSEGGETNEKLFF
TRBV6-5	TRBJ1-1	CASSYSGVDYTEAFF
TRBV4-1	TRBJ2-5	CASRGTGQETQYF
TRBV6-6	TRBJ2-7	CASSDIPGQLYEQYF
TRBV20-1	TRBJ1-4	CSAPIAEKLFF
TRBV6-5	TRBJ2-5	CASSYSRPGGAETQYF
TRBV18	TRBJ1-1	CASSPQEYGAEAFF
TRBV6-6	TRBJ2-5	CASSPPSGRARETQYF
TRBV29-1	TRBJ1-5	CSVEERGQPQHF
TRBV18	-	CASSPRGLSHEQYF
TRBV5-4	TRBJ2-3	CASSPSRVAGTDTQYF
TRBV9	TRBJ2-5	CASSVAGGETQYF
TRBV7-2	TRBJ2-7	CASSPRAGYEQYF
TRBV6-1	TRBJ2-3	CASSVPQGADTQYF
TRBV6-1	TRBJ1-1	CASEAYRGGEAFF
TRBV9	TRBJ2-7	CASSASGTSYEQYF
TRBV11-2	TRBJ2-7	CASSRTATSGTYEQYF
TRBV25-1	TRBJ2-7	CASQVTSGAQYF
TRBV4-2	TRBJ1-5	CASSPPGQGNGQPQHF
TRBV6-5	TRBJ2-1	CASIRRTGGLNEQFF
TRBV5-6	TRBJ2-1	CASSSLGTTASSYNEQFF
TRBV27	TRBJ2-7	CASGPGQRSSYEQYF
TRBV5-1	TRBJ2-1	CASSYTRESPDEQFF
TRBV4-1	TRBJ2-7	CASSQGSGGVPSYEQYF
TRBV4-1	TRBJ2-7	CASSRLEGTGAYEQYF
TRBV11-3	TRBJ2-1	CASSLKPNEQFF